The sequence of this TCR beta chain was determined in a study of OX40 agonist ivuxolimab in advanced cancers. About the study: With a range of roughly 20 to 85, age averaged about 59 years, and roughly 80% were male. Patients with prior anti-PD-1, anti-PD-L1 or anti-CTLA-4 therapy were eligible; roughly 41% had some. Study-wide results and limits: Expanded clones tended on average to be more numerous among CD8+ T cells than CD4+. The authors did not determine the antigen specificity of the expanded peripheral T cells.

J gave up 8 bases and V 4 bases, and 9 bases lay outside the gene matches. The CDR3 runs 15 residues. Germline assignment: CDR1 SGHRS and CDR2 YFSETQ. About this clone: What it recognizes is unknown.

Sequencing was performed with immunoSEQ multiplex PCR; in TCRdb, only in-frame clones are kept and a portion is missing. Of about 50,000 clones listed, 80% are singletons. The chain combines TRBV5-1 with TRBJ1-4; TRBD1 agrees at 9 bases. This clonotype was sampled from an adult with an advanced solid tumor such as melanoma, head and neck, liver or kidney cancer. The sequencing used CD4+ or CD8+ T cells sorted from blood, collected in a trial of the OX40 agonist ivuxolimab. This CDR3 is CASSRQQGAEEKLFF. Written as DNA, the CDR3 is TGCGCCAGCAGCCGCCAACAGGGGGCAGAAGAAAAACTGTTTTTT.